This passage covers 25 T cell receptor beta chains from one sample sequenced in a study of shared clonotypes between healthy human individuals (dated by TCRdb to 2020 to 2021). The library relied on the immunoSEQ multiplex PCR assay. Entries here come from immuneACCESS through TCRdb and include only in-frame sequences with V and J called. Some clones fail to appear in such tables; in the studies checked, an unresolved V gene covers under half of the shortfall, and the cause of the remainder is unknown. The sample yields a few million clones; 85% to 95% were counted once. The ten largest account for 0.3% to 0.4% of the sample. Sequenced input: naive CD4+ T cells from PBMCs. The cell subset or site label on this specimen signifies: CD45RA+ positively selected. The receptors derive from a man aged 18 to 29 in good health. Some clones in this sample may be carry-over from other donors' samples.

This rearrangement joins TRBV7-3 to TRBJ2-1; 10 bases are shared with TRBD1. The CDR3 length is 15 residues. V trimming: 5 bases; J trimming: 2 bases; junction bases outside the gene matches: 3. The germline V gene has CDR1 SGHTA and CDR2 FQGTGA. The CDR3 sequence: CASSPGTGAYNEQFF. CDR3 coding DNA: TGTGCCAGCAGCCCCGGGACAGGGGCCTACAATGAGCAGTTCTTC.

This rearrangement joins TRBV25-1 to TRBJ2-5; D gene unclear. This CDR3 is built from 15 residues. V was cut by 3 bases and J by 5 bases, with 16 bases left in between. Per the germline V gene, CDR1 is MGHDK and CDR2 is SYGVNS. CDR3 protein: CASSDRASTRETQYF. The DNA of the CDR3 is TGTGCCAGCAGTGACCGGGCCTCTACGAGGGAGACCCAGTACTTC.

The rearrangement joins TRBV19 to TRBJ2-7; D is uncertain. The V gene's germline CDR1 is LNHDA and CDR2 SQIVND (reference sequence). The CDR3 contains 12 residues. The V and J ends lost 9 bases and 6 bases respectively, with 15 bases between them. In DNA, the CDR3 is TGTGCCAGCGAGGACCGGGCCAGCGAGCAGTACTTC. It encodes CASEDRASEQYF. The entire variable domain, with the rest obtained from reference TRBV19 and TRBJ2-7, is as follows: DGGITQSPKYLFRKEGQNVTLSCEQNLNHDAMYWYRQDPGQGLRLIYYSQIVNDFQKGDIAEGYSVSREKKESFPLTVTSAQKNPTAFYLCASEDRASEQYFGPGTRLTVT.

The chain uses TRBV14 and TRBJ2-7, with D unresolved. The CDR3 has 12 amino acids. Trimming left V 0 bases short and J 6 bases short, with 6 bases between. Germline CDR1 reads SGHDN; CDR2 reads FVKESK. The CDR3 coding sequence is TGTGCCAGCAGCCAAGATCAGGCCGAGCAGTACTTC. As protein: CASSQDQAEQYF.

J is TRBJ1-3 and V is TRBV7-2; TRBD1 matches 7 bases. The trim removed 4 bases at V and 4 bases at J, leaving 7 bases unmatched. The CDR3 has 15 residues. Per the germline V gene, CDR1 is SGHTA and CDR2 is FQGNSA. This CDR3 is CASSSVQGKGNTIYF. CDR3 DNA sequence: TGTGCCAGCAGCTCGGTACAGGGGAAGGGAAACACCATATATTTT.

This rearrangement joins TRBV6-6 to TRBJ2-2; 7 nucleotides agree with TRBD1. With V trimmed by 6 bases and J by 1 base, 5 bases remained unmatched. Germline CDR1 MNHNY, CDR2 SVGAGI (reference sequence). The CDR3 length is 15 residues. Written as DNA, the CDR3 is TGTGCCAGCAGACGACAGGGCAGGAACACCGGGGAGCTGTTTTTT. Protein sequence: CASRRQGRNTGELFF.

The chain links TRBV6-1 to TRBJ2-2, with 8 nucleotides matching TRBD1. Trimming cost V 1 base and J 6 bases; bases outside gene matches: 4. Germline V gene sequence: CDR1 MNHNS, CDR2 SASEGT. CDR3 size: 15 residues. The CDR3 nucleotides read TGTGCCAGCAGTGAAGGACAGGGGTTCCCCGGGGAGCTGTTTTTT. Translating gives CASSEGQGFPGELFF.

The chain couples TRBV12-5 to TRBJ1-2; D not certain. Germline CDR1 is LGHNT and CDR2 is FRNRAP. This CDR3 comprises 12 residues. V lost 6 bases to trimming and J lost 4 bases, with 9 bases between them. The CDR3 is CASGQDPYGYTF. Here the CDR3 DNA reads TGTGCTAGTGGACAAGATCCCTATGGCTACACCTTC.

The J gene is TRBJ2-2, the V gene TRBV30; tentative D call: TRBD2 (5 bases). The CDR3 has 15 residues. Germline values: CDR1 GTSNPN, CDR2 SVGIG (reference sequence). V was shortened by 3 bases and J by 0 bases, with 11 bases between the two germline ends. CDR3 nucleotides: TGTGCCTGGAGATCTCTCGGGACGAACACCGGGGAGCTGTTTTTT. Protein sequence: CAWRSLGTNTGELFF.

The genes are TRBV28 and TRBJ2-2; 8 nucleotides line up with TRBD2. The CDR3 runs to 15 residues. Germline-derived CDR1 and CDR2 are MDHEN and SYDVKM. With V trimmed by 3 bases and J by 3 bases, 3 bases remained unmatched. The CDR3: CASSFPLADTGELFF. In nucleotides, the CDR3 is TGTGCCAGCAGTTTTCCACTAGCGGACACCGGGGAGCTGTTTTTT.

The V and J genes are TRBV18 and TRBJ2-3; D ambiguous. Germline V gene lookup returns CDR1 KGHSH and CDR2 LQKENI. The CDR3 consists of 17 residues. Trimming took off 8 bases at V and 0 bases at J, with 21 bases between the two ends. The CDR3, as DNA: TGTGCCAGCCGCAAACTATTGGGGATGACTAGCACAGATACGCAGTATTTT. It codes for CASRKLLGMTSTDTQYF.

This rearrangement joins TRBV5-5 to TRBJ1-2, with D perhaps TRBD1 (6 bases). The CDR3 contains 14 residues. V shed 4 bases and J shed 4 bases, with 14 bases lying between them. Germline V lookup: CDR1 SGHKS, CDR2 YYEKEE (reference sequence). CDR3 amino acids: CASSDRGDAYGYTF. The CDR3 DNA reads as TGTGCCAGCAGCGATAGGGGGGATGCCTATGGCTACACCTTC.

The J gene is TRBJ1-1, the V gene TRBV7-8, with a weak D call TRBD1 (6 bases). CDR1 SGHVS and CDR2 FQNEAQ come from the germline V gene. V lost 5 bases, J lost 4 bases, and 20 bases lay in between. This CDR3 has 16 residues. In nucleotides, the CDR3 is TGTGCCAGCAGCCTTTCTTACAGGGCCTCGGGCACTGAAGCTTTCTTT. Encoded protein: CASSLSYRASGTEAFF.

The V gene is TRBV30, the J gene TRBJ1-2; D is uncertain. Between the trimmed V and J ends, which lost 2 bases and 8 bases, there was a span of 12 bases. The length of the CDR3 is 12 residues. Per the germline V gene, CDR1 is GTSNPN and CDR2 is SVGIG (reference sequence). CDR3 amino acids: CAWSFGVEGYTF. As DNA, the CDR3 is TGTGCCTGGAGTTTCGGGGTTGAGGGCTACACCTTC.

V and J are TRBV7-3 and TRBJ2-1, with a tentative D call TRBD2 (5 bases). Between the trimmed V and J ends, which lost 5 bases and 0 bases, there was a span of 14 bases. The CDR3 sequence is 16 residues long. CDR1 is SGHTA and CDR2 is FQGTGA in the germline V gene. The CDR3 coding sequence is TGTGCCAGCAGCCCCCTTTTGGGGAGCTCCTACAATGAGCAGTTCTTC. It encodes CASSPLLGSSYNEQFF.

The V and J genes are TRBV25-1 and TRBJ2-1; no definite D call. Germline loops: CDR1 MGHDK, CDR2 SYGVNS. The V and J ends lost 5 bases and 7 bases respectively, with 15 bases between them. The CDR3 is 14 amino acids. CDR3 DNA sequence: TGTGCCAGCAGTAGCCCAATATCCCTAAATGAGCAGTTCTTC. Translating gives CASSSPISLNEQFF.

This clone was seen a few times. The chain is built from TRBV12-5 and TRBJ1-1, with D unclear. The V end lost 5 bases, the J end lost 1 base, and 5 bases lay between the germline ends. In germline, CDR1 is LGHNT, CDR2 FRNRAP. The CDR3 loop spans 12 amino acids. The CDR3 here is CASGRGNTEAFF. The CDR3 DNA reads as TGTGCTAGTGGTAGAGGGAACACTGAAGCTTTCTTT. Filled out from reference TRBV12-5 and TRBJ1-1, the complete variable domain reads DARVTQTPRHKVTEMGQEVTMRCQPILGHNTVFWYRQTMMQGLELLAYFRNRAPLDDSGMPKDRFSAEMPDATLATLKIQPSEPRDSAVYFCASGRGNTEAFFGQGTRLTVV.

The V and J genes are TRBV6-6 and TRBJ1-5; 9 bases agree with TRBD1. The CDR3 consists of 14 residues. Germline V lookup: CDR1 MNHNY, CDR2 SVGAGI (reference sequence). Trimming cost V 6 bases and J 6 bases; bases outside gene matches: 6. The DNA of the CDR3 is TGTGCCAGCAGAATCGGGACAGGGAGTCAGCCCCAGCATTTT. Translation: CASRIGTGSQPQHF.

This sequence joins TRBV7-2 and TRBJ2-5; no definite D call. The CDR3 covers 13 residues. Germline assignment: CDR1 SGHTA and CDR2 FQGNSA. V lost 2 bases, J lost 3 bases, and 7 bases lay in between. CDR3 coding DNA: TGTGCCAGCAGCTTAAATGGCAAAGAGACCCAGTACTTC. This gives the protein CASSLNGKETQYF.

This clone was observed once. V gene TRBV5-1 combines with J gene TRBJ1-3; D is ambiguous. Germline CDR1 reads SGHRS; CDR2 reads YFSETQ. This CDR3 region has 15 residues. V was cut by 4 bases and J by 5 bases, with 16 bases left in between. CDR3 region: CASSLTVGLRNTIYF. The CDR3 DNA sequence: TGCGCCAGCAGCCTTACTGTTGGGCTCCGAAACACCATATATTTT.

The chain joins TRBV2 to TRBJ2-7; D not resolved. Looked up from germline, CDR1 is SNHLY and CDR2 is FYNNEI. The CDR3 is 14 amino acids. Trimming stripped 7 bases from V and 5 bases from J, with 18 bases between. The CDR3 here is CASILLATSNEQYF. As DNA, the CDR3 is TGTGCCAGCATTTTGCTGGCCACGAGCAACGAGCAGTACTTC.

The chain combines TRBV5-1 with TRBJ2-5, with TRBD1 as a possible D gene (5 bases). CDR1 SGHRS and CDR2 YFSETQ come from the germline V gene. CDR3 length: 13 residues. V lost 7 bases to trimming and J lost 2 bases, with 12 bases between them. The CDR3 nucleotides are TGCGCCAGCGCCGAGTCAGGGCAAGAGACCCAGTACTTC. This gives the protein CASAESGQETQYF.

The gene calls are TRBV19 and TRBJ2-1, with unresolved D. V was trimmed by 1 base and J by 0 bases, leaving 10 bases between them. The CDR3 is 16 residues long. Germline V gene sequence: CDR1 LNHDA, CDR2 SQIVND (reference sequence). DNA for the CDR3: TGTGCCAGTAGTATAGTGTCCAGAAGCTCCTACAATGAGCAGTTCTTC. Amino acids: CASSIVSRSSYNEQFF.

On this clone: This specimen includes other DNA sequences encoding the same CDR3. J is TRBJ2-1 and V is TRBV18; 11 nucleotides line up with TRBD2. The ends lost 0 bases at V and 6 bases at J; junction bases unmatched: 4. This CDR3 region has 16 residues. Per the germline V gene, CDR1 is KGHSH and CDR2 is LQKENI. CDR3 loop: CASSPPGLAGGNEQFF. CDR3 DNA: TGTGCCAGCTCACCACCCGGACTAGCGGGCGGCAATGAGCAGTTCTTC.

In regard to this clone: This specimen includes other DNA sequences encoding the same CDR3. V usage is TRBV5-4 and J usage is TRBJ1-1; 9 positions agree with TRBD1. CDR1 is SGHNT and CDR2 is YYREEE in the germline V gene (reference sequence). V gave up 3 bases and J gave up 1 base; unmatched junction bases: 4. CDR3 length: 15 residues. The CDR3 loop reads CASSSPGQGNTEAFF. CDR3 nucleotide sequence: TGTGCCAGCAGCTCACCGGGACAGGGGAACACTGAAGCTTTCTTT. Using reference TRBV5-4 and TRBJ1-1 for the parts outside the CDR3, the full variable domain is ETGVTQSPTHLIKTRGQQVTLRCSSQSGHNTVSWYQQALGQGPQFIFQYYREEENGRGNFPPRFSGLQFPNYSSELNVNALELDDSALYLCASSSPGQGNTEAFFGQGTRLTVV.